This T cell receptor (beta chain) was documented in a study of CD8+ T cells in alopecia areata. Whole-study results and caveats: Clonality exceeded that of normal scalp in lesional scalp, most notably in alopecia totalis/universalis.

The CDR3 has 11 residues. The germline V gene has CDR1 SQVTM and CDR2 ANQGSEA. V lost 6 bases to trimming and J lost 12 bases, with 18 bases between them. Extracted RNA was reverse transcribed, and the resulting cDNA served as sequencing template. Data came from immunoSEQ multiplex PCR; TCRdb stores just in-frame clones and leaves some out. This sample has about 97,000 clones, with approximately 42% found just once. As regards this clone: Its cognate antigen is unknown.

This chain connects TRBV29-1 to TRBJ2-7, with TRBD1 as a possible D gene (6 bases). Sequenced: CD4+ T cells sorted from blood. The sequence was obtained from a human donor with alopecia areata. The CDR3 sequence: CSVSDRSKMYF. The CDR3 DNA reads as TGCAGCGTCTCCGACAGGTCGAAGATGTACTTC.